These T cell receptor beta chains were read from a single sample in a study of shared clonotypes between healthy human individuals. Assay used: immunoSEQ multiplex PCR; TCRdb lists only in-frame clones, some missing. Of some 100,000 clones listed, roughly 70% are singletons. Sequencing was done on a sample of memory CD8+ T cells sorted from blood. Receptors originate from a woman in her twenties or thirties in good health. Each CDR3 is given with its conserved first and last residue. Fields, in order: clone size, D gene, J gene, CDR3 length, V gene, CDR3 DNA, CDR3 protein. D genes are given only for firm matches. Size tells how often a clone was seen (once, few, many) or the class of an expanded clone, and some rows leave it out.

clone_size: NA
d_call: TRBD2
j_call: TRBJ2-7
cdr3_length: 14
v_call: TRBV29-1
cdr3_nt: TGCAGCGTTCTTTTGCGCGGGAGAATCTACGAGCAGTACTTC
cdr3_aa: CSVLLRGRIYEQYF

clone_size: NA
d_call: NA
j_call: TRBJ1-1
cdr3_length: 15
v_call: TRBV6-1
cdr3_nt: TGTGCCAGCAGTGAAGCTCCAGGGCGAAGCACTGAAGCTTTCTTT
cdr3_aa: CASSEAPGRSTEAFF

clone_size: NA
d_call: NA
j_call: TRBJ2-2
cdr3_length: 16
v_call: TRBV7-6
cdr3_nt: TGTGCCAGCAGCTTAGCTCTAGGGGGAGGAACCGGGGAGCTGTTTTTT
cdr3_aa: CASSLALGGGTGELFF

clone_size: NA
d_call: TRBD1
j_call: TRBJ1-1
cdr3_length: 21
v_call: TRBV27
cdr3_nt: TGTGCCAGCAGTTTATTTGTCGACAGGGGGCCCGGCGGCCACATGAACACTGAAGCTTTCTTT
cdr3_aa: CASSLFVDRGPGGHMNTEAFF

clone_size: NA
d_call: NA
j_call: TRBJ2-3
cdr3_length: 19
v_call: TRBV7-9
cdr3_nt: TGTGCCAGCAGCCCACCACAGGGCAGGACCCAGCGGGGCACAGATACGCAGTATTTT
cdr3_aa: CASSPPQGRTQRGTDTQYF

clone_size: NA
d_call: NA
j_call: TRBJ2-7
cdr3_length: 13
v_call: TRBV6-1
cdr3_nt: TGTGCCAGCAGTGATGCGCGTGTGGACGAGCAGTACTTC
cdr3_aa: CASSDARVDEQYF

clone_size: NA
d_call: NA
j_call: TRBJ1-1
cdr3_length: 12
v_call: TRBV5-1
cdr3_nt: TGCGCCAGCAGCTTGAGGGACGGGTTAGCTTTCTTT
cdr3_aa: CASSLRDGLAFF

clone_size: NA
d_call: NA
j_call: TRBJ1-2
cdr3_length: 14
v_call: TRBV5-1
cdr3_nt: TGCGCCAGCAGCTTAACAGGGACTAACTATGGCTACACCTTC
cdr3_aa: CASSLTGTNYGYTF

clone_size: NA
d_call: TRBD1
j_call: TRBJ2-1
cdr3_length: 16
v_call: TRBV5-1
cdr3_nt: TGCGCCAGCAGCTTGGAGGACAGGGTGTCCTACAATGAGCAGTTCTTC
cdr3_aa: CASSLEDRVSYNEQFF

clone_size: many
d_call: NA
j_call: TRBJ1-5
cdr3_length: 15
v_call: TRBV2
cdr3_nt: TGTGCCAGCAGTGGTGCCAGGGTGGGCAATCAGCCCCAGCATTTT
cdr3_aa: CASSGARVGNQPQHF

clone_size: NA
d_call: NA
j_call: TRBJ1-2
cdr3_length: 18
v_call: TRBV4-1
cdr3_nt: TGCGCCAGCAGCCAGGATAACCCAAGACAGGCAAATAACTATGGCTACACCTTC
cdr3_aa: CASSQDNPRQANNYGYTF

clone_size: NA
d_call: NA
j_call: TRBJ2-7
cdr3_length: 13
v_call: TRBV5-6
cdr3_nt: TGTGCCAGCAGCCCCCAGGGAGCTGGCGAGCAGTACTTC
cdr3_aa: CASSPQGAGEQYF

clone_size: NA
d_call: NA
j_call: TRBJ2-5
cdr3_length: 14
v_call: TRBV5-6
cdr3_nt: TGTGCCAGCAGCTTGGAACAGGGAGGAGAGACCCAGTACTTC
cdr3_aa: CASSLEQGGETQYF

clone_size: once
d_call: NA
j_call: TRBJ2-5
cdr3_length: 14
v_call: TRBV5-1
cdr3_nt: TGCGCCAGCAGCCACGGGGCTTACCAAGAGACCCAGTACTTC
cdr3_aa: CASSHGAYQETQYF

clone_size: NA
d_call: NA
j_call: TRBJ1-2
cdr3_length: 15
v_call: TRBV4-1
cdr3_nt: TGCGCCAGCAGCCAAGCCCATGGGACTACCTATGGCTACACCTTC
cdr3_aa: CASSQAHGTTYGYTF

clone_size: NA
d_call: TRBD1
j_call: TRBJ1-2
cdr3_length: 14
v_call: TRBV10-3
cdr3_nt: TGTGCCATCAGTGAGTCGACAGGGTCATATGGCTACACCTTC
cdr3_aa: CAISESTGSYGYTF

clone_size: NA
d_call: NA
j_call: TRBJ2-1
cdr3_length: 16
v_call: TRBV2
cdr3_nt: TGTGCCAGCGGAGTGGGGGGACAACTAAAATACAATGAGCAGTTCTTC
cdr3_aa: CASGVGGQLKYNEQFF

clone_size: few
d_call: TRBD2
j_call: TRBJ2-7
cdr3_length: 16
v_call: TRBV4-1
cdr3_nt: TGCGCCAGCAGCCAAGTCGAACTAGCGGGGCCCTACGAGCAGTACTTC
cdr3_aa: CASSQVELAGPYEQYF

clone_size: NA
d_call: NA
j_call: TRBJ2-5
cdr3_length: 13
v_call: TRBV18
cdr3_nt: TGTGCCAGCTCACCGAGTATAGGAGAGACCCAGTACTTC
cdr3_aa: CASSPSIGETQYF

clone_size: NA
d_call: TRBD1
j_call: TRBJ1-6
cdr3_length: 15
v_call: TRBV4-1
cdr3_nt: TGCGCCAGCAGCCTATGGACAGGGATCACTTCACCCCTCCACTTT
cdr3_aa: CASSLWTGITSPLHF

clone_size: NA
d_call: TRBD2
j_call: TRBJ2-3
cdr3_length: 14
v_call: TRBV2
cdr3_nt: TGTGCCAGCAGTAGCGGGAGTAACACAGATACGCAGTATTTT
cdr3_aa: CASSSGSNTDTQYF

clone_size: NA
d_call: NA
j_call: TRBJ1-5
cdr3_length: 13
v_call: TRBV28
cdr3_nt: TGTGCCAGCAGTTTTACAGGTGGTCAGCCCCAGCATTTT
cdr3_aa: CASSFTGGQPQHF

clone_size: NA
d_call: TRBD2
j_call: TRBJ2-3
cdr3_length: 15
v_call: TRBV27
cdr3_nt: TGTGCCAGCAGTCCCGGGACTAGCGGGAGGAATACGCAGTATTTT
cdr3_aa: CASSPGTSGRNTQYF

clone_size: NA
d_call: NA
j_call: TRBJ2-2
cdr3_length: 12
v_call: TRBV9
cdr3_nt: TGTGCCAGCAGCGTAGTTCCCGGGGAGCTGTTTTTT
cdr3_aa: CASSVVPGELFF

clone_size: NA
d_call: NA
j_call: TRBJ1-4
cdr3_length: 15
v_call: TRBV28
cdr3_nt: TGTGCCAGCAATAAAGGGGCCGCAACTAATGAAAAACTGTTTTTT
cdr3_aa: CASNKGAATNEKLFF

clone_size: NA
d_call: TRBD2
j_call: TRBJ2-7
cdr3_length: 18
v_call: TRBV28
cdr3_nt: TGTGCCAGCACTTCCCCATTCGGACTAGCACGGGAGCTAAACGAGCAGTACTTC
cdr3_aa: CASTSPFGLARELNEQYF

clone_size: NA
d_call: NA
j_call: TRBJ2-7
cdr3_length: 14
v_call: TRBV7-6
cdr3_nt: TGTGCCAGCAGCCACTTCTATCAGCACGACGAGCAGTACTTC
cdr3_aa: CASSHFYQHDEQYF

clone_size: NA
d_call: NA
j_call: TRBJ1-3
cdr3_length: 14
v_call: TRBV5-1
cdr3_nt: TGCGCCAGCAGCTTGGACAGGGCTGGAAACACCATATATTTT
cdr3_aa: CASSLDRAGNTIYF

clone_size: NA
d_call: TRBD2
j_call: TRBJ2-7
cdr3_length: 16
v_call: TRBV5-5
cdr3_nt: TGTGCCAGCAGCCAAGATGGGACTAGCGGCTCCTACGAGCAGTACTTC
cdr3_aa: CASSQDGTSGSYEQYF

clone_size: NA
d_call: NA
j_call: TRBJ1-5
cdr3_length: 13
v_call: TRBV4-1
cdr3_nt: TGCGCCAGCAGCCAAGGTAAAAGGGATTCCCAGCATTTT
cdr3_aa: CASSQGKRDSQHF

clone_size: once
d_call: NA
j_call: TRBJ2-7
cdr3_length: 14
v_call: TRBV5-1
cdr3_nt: TGCGCCAGCAGCTTGGGACAGCCCTCCTACGAGCAGTACTTC
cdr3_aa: CASSLGQPSYEQYF

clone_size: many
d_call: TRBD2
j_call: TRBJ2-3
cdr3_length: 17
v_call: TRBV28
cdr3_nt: TGTGCCAGCAGTTTTTTATGGCGAGAGCGGGGGACAGATACGCAGTATTTT
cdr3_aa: CASSFLWRERGTDTQYF

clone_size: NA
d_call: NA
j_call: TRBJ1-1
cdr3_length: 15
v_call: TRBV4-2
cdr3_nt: TGTGCCAGCAGCCCGGATGGGTCCATGAACACTGAAGCTTTCTTT
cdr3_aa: CASSPDGSMNTEAFF

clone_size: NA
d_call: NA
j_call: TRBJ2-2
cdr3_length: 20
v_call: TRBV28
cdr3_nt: TGTGCCAGCAGTTTATTTAGCGTTCGCTCCGGGAGAGCGAACACCGGGGAGCTGTTTTTT
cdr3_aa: CASSLFSVRSGRANTGELFF

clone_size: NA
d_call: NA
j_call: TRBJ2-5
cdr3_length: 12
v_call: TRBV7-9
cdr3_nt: TGTGCCAGCAGCTTAGTTGGGGAGACCCAGTACTTC
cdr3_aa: CASSLVGETQYF

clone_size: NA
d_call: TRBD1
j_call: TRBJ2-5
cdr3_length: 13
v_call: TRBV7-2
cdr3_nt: TGTGCCAGCAGCTCCGGGACAGATGTACCCCAGTACTTC
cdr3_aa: CASSSGTDVPQYF

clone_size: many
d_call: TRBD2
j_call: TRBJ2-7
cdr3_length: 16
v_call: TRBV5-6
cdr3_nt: TGTGCCAGCAGCTGGGGTGGAGGAAGCGGGAGTGTCGAGCAGTACTTC
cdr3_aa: CASSWGGGSGSVEQYF

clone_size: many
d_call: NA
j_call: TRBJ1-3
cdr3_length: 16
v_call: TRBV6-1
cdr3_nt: TGTGCCAGCAGTGAATCTATGGGAGACTCTGGAAACACCATATATTTT
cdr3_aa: CASSESMGDSGNTIYF

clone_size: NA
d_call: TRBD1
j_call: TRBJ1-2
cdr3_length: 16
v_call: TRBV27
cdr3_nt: TGTGCCAGCAGTTTCACACCCGGGACAGAGATCTATGGCTACACCTTC
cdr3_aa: CASSFTPGTEIYGYTF

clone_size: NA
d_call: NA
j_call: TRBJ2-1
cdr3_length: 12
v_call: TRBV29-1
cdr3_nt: TGCAGCGTTCGGCCCCTCGGGAATGAGCAGTTCTTC
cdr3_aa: CSVRPLGNEQFF

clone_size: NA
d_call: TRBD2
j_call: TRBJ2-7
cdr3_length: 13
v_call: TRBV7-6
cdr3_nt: TGTGCCAGCGGGACTAGCACGTCCTACGAGCAGTACTTC
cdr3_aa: CASGTSTSYEQYF